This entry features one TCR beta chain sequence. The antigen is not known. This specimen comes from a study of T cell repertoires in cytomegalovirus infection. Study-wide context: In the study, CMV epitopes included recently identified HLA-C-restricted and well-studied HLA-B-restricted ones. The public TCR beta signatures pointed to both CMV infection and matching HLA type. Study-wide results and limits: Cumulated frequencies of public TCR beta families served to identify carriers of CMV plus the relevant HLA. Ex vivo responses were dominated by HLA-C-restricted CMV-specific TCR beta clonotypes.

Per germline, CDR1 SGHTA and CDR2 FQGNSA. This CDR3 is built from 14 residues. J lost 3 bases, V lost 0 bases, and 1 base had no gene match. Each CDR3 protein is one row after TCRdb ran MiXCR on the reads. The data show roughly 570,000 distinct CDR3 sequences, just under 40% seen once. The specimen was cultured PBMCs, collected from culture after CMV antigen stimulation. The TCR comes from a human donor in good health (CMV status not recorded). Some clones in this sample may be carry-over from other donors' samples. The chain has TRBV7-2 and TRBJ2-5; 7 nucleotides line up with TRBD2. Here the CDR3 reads CASSLAAGEETQYF. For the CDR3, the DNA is TGTGCCAGCAGCTTAGCTGCGGGGGAAGAGACCCAGTACTTC.